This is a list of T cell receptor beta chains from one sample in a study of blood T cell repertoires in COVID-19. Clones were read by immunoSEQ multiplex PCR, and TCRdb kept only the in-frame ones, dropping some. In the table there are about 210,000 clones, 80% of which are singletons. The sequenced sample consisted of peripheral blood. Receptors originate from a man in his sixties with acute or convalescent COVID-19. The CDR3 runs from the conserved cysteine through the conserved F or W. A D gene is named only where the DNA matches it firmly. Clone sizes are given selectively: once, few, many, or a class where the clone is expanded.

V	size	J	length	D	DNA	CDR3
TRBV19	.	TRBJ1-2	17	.	TGTGCCAGCACCGAAGTAGGAATGGGAGGTATGAATGTTCGCTACACCTTC	CASTEVGMGGMNVRYTF
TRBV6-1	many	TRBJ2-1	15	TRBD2	TGTGCCAGCAGTGAAGCTAGCGGGGGGCCGGCCGAGCAGTTCTTC	CASSEASGGPAEQFF
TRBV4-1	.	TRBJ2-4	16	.	TGCGCCAGCAGCCACCCTACTAGGACCAAGTTAAACATTCAGTACTTC	CASSHPTRTKLNIQYF
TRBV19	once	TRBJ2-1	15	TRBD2	TGTGCCAGTAGTCCCGATAGCGGGAGGGCCCCCGAGCAGTTCTTC	CASSPDSGRAPEQFF
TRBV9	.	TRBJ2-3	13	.	TGTGCCAGCAGCGTAGGACTGCCAGATACGCAGTATTTT	CASSVGLPDTQYF
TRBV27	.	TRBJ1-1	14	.	TGTGCCAGCAGTTTGGTCCCCGGGAAGACTGAAGCTTTCTTT	CASSLVPGKTEAFF
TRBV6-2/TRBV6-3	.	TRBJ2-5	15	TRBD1	TGTGCCAGCAGTCCGCCACAGGGGGCCGGAGAGACCCAGTACTTC	CASSPPQGAGETQYF
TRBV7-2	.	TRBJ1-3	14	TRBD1	TGTGCCAGCAGGGGTACAGGGGCTGGAAACACCATATATTTT	CASRGTGAGNTIYF
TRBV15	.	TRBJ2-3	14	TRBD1	TGTGCCACCAGCAGAGCCGGGACAGGAGATACGCAGTATTTT	CATSRAGTGDTQYF
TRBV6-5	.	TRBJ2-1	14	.	TGTGCCAGCAGCTCGCAGGGCTCCTACAATGAGCAGTTCTTC	CASSSQGSYNEQFF
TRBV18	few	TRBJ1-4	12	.	TGTGCCAGCCAAACAGGGAGTCAAAAACTGTTTTTT	CASQTGSQKLFF
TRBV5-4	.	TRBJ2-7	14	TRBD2	TGTGCCAGCAGCGGACTAGCGGGAGGGGGCGAGCAGTACTTC	CASSGLAGGGEQYF
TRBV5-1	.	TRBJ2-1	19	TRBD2	TGCGCCAGCAGCTTAAACCGGGACTACAAATGGAGCTCCTACAATGAGCAGTTCTTC	CASSLNRDYKWSSYNEQFF
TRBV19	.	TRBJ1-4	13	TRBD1	TGTGCCAGTAGTATATTACAGGGGAGTTTACTGTTTTTT	CASSILQGSLLFF
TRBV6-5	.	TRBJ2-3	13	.	TGTGCCACGCAATCTACAGGGACAGATACGCAGTATTTT	CATQSTGTDTQYF
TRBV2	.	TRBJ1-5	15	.	TGTGCCAGCAGTGAAGTTGGTGCAGGGAGGCAGCCCCAGCATTTT	CASSEVGAGRQPQHF
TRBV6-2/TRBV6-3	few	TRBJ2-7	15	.	TGTGCCAGCAGTTACGTCCGTCTTCCCTCCTACGAGCAGTACTTC	CASSYVRLPSYEQYF
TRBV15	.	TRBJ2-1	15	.	TGTGCCACCAGCAGAGTTGAGCGGGTGGACAATGAGCAGTTCTTC	CATSRVERVDNEQFF
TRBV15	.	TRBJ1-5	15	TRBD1	TGTGCCACCAGCAGACTCAGACAGGGCAGTCAGCCCCAGCATTTT	CATSRLRQGSQPQHF
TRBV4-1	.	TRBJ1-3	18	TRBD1	TGCGCCAGCAGCCAAGACTGGGACAGCCCTGGAGGTGGGAACACCATATATTTT	CASSQDWDSPGGGNTIYF
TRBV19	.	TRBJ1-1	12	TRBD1	TGTGCCAGTAGAACAGGGGAGAGGGGAGCTTTCTTT	CASRTGERGAFF
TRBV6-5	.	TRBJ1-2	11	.	TGTGCCAGCTCCGGGGGACGGGGCTACACCTTC	CASSGGRGYTF
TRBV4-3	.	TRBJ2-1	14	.	TGCGCCAGCAGCCAAGATATACAGAACAATGAGCAGTTCTTC	CASSQDIQNNEQFF
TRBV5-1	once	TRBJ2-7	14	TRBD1	TGCGCCAGCGGGGAGAAGGGACAGTGGGGCGAGCAGTACTTC	CASGEKGQWGEQYF
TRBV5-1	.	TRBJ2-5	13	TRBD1	TGCGCCAGCAGCTCGGACAGGGGAGAGACCCAGTACTTC	CASSSDRGETQYF
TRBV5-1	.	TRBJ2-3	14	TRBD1	TGCGCCAGCAGGGCGGACAGGGGCACAGATACGCAGTATTTT	CASRADRGTDTQYF